The 24 T cell receptor beta chains below come from one sample, sequenced in a study of blood T cell repertoires in COVID-19. The assay was immunoSEQ multiplex PCR, and TCRdb's table has in-frame clones only and misses some. The data contain around 340,000 clones, around nine tenths of them singletons. The sequenced sample was peripheral blood. Receptor source: a woman aged 60-75 years with COVID-19, enrolled during active disease.

This chain links TRBV6-5 with TRBJ1-2, with 8 bases that match TRBD1. Germline CDR1 and CDR2: MNHEY and SVGAGI. There are 14 residues in the CDR3. V lost 8 bases, J lost 4 bases, and 9 bases stayed unmatched. Written as DNA, the CDR3 is TGTGCCAGCGGACAGGGCCCCTGGGGCTATGGCTACACCTTC. This translates into CASGQGPWGYGYTF.

V usage is TRBV7-2 and J usage is TRBJ2-3, with D perhaps matching TRBD1 (5 bases). V was clipped by 0 bases and J by 0 bases, with 7 bases between them. Looked up from germline, CDR1 is SGHTA and CDR2 is FQGNSA. The CDR3 has 15 residues. CDR3 protein: CASSLAAGSTDTQYF. The CDR3 nucleotides are TGTGCCAGCAGCTTAGCGGCAGGGAGCACAGATACGCAGTATTTT.

As for this clone: The same CDR3 arises from other DNA sequences in this sample as well. The chain employs TRBV5-1 and TRBJ2-5; 9 nucleotides align to TRBD2. This CDR3 region has 13 residues. Germline V CDR1 and CDR2: SGHRS, YFSETQ. J gave up 5 bases and V 4 bases, and 3 bases lay outside the gene matches. The CDR3 DNA reads TGCGCCAGCAGCCCCGCGGGAGGGGAGACCCAGTACTTC. Translated, it gives CASSPAGGETQYF.

The chain recombines TRBV10-3 with TRBJ2-3; D is unclear. V was cut by 0 bases and J by 1 base, with 11 bases left in between. Germline CDR1 reads ENHRY; CDR2 reads SYGVKD. CDR3 size: 16 residues. The CDR3 sequence: CAISESIGPGTDTQYF. The CDR3 coding sequence is TGTGCCATCAGTGAGTCGATTGGGCCGGGCACAGATACGCAGTATTTT.

The chain employs TRBV6-2 or TRBV6-3 and TRBJ1-3, with D uncertain. Trimming cost V 5 bases and J 8 bases, with 10 bases left between them. Per germline, CDR1 MNHEY and CDR2 SVGEGT. The CDR3 is made up of 12 amino acids. The CDR3 coding sequence is TGTGCCAGCAGTAGAGGCTGGCACACCATATATTTT. Amino acids: CASSRGWHTIYF.

The V and J genes are TRBV20-1 and TRBJ2-7; 9 bases align to TRBD2. J gave up 0 bases and V 3 bases, and 3 bases lay outside the gene matches. The germline CDR1 and CDR2 sequences are DFQATT and SNEGSKA (reference sequence). The CDR3 is made up of 14 amino acids. CDR3 loop: CSASRGGGSYEQYF. The CDR3, as DNA: TGCAGTGCTAGTCGCGGGGGGGGCTCCTACGAGCAGTACTTC.

The chain combines TRBV2 with TRBJ1-4; TRBD1 aligns across 8 bases. Losses at the gene ends were 4 bases for V and 8 bases for J; bases not matched to a gene: 9. This CDR3 region has 15 residues. CDR1 SNHLY and CDR2 FYNNEI come from the germline V gene. CDR3 sequence reads: CASSGVTGAGEKLFF. The CDR3 nucleotides read TGTGCCAGCAGTGGAGTGACAGGGGCGGGCGAAAAACTGTTTTTT.

The V call is TRBV24-1, the J call TRBJ2-1; TRBD2 aligns across 7 bases. Germline V gene data show CDR1 as KGHDR and CDR2 as SFDVKD. The CDR3 contains 14 residues. V gave up 7 bases and J gave up 12 bases; unmatched junction bases: 14. CDR3 residues: CATRGGEYNERQFF. The CDR3 coding sequence is TGTGCCACCAGGGGAGGGGAGTACAATGAGCGGCAGTTCTTC.

This chain links TRBV27 with TRBJ2-7; D is unclear. V lost 7 bases to trimming and J lost 3 bases, with 13 bases between them. The CDR3 runs 13 residues. Germline lookup yields CDR1 MNHEY and CDR2 SMNVEV (reference sequence). The chain's CDR3 is CASKDLQSYEQYF. CDR3 nucleotide sequence: TGTGCCAGCAAAGATTTACAGAGCTACGAGCAGTACTTC.

The chain couples TRBV3-1 (or the pseudogene TRBV3-2) to TRBJ2-7, with 7 bases matching TRBD1. Germline V lookup: CDR1 LGHDT, CDR2 YNNKEL (reference sequence). V lost 6 bases and J lost 0; bases outside the gene matches: 2. The CDR3 loop spans 13 amino acids. CDR3 nucleotide sequence: TGTGCCAGCAGACGACAGGGCTCCTACGAGCAGTACTTC. Its translation: CASRRQGSYEQYF.

As concerns this clone: Sequence at one end of the junction differs from germline and may be a read error. The chain recombines TRBV5-4 with TRBJ2-1; 9 bases map to TRBD1. This CDR3 has 14 amino acids. Germline V gene sequence: CDR1 SGHNT, CDR2 YYREEE (reference sequence). DNA of the CDR3: TGTGCCACCAGCCGGGACAGGGCCCACAATGAGCAGTTCTTC. Translated, it gives CATSRDRAHNEQFF.

This clone was detected only once. The chain recombines TRBV4-3 with TRBJ2-5, with D possibly TRBD2 on 5 matching bases. The CDR3 is made up of 15 amino acids. Germline V gives CDR1 LGHNA, CDR2 YSLEER. V was pared by 2 bases and J by 4 bases, with 14 bases between. In nucleotides, the CDR3 is TGCGCCAGCAGCCAAATAGAGGGAGAGGGAGAGACCCAGTACTTC. Its protein product is CASSQIEGEGETQYF.

V usage is TRBV4-1 and J usage is TRBJ2-7; 10 nucleotides agree with TRBD1. CDR1 and CDR2 from the germline V gene are MGHRA and YSYEKL. J lost 0 bases, V lost 1 base, and 0 bases had no gene match. This CDR3 is 15 amino acids long. CDR3 in amino acids: CASSQGQGASYEQYF. The CDR3 DNA reads as TGCGCCAGCAGCCAAGGACAGGGGGCCTCCTACGAGCAGTACTTC.

The chain uses TRBV6-5 and TRBJ2-7, with 10 bases that match TRBD2. The CDR3 has 15 amino acids. J was trimmed by 4 bases and V by 5 bases; bases with no gene match: 8. The V gene's germline CDR1 is MNHEY and CDR2 SVGAGI. In DNA form, the CDR3 reads TGTGCCAGCAGTCGAACCGCTAGCGGGGGTTACGAGCAGTACTTC. Its translation: CASSRTASGGYEQYF.

This chain links TRBV3-1 (or the pseudogene TRBV3-2) with TRBJ2-2; 9 positions agree with TRBD2. V lost 0 bases, J lost 10 bases, and 9 bases stayed unmatched. Germline V gene data show CDR1 as LGHDT and CDR2 as YNNKEL (reference sequence). The length of the CDR3 is 16 residues. CDR3 nucleotides: TGTGCCAGCAGCCAAGAGGAAGCGGGGGGTACCAAGGAGCTGTTTTTT. Protein sequence: CASSQEEAGGTKELFF.

The chain carries TRBV3-1 (or the pseudogene TRBV3-2) and TRBJ2-2; 8 nucleotides line up with TRBD2. The V gene end was trimmed by 0 bases and the J gene end by 1 base; junction bases not matched to a gene: 4. Germline V gives CDR1 LGHDT, CDR2 YNNKEL (reference sequence). The CDR3 consists of 17 residues. The CDR3 DNA is TGTGCCAGCAGCCAAGACGTTAGCGGGGTGAACACCGGGGAGCTGTTTTTT. Translating it yields CASSQDVSGVNTGELFF.

The V and J genes are TRBV5-5 and TRBJ2-1; TRBD2 is a possible D gene (6 bases). The V gene's germline CDR1 is SGHKS and CDR2 YYEKEE (reference sequence). The CDR3 is made up of 14 amino acids. Trimming left V 4 bases short and J 8 bases short, with 16 bases between. The CDR3 DNA reads TGTGCCAGCAGCCAGCGCAGGGCGGGGTATGAGCAGTTCTTC. Encoded protein: CASSQRRAGYEQFF.

This chain links TRBV7-2 with TRBJ1-2; TRBD1 aligns across 9 bases. V trimming: 5 bases; J trimming: 8 bases; junction bases outside the gene matches: 15. Germline CDR1 and CDR2: SGHTA and FQGNSA. The CDR3 consists of 16 residues. CDR3 in amino acids: CASSDSAGTGIGGYTF. CDR3 sequence (DNA): TGTGCCAGCAGCGACAGCGCCGGGACAGGGATCGGGGGCTACACCTTC.

This clone was seen ten or more times. This sequence joins TRBV29-1 and TRBJ2-7, with D possibly matching TRBD1 (5 bases). V was shortened by 2 bases and J by 7 bases, with 12 bases between the two germline ends. Germline V gives CDR1 SQVTM, CDR2 ANQGSEA. The CDR3 covers 12 residues. The CDR3 loop reads CSVESQGKEQYF. In DNA form, the CDR3 reads TGCAGCGTTGAAAGTCAGGGTAAGGAGCAGTACTTC.

The genes are TRBV27 and TRBJ2-1; the match to TRBD1 covers 11 bases. V shed 6 bases and J 4 bases; nucleotides not matched to a gene: 8. The CDR3 sequence is 16 residues long. Germline CDR1 reads MNHEY; CDR2 reads SMNVEV (reference sequence). The CDR3 region is CASSPTGTGGYNEQFF. Here the CDR3 DNA reads TGTGCCAGCAGCCCCACGGGGACAGGGGGTTACAATGAGCAGTTCTTC.

This clone was seen a handful of times. V and J are TRBV2 and TRBJ2-5; 13 bases are a match to TRBD2. Germline V lookup: CDR1 SNHLY, CDR2 FYNNEI. J gave up 5 bases and V 8 bases, and 5 bases lay outside the gene matches. The CDR3 is made up of 14 amino acids. The CDR3 nucleotides read TGTGCCAGCCTAGGGACTAGCGGGGTCGAGACCCAGTACTTC. This encodes CASLGTSGVETQYF.

The chain couples TRBV6-2 or TRBV6-3 to TRBJ1-2, with a possible D match to TRBD1 (5 bases). The germline V gene encodes CDR1 MNHEY and CDR2 SVGEGT. The CDR3 is made up of 16 amino acids. V lost 5 bases and J 2 bases, leaving 18 bases between the germline ends. Here the CDR3 DNA reads TGTGCCAGCAGTCGCTCCGGCGGGGGATCCAACTATGGCTACACCTTC. Amino acids: CASSRSGGGSNYGYTF.

The chain employs TRBV3-1 (or the pseudogene TRBV3-2) and TRBJ2-7; D might be TRBD2 (6 bases). Germline V CDR1 and CDR2: LGHDT, YNNKEL (reference sequence). The CDR3 has 12 residues. V was cut by 1 base and J by 10 bases, with 11 bases left in between. The CDR3 sequence: CASSQGGDPQYF. The CDR3 region has the DNA TGTGCCAGCAGCCAAGGGGGGGATCCCCAGTACTTC.

V gene TRBV4-3 combines with J gene TRBJ2-2, with D possibly TRBD1 on 5 matching bases. Germline lookup yields CDR1 LGHNA and CDR2 YSLEER. The CDR3 length is 16 residues. The ends were cut back, 0 bases at V and 0 bases at J, with 8 bases in the middle. This chain's CDR3 is CASSQDGQANTGELFF. The CDR3 coding sequence is TGCGCCAGCAGCCAAGACGGACAAGCGAACACCGGGGAGCTGTTTTTT.